This record covers a single TCR beta chain. Its cognate antigen is unknown. One entry per CDR3 protein, called by TCRdb with MiXCR from the RT-PCR reads. The sample includes roughly 650,000 distinct CDR3 sequences, 15% to 19% of them seen just once. This sample stems from a study of response to subunit inactivated influenza vaccine. Germline values: CDR1 LGHDT, CDR2 YNNKEL (reference sequence). The CDR3 totals 12 residues. The V end was cut by 3 bases, the J end by 10 bases, with 10 bases between. General study findings and limits: The authors offered the suggestion that each seasonal influenza vaccination recruits few new T cells.

This chain uses TRBV3-1 with TRBJ2-1; a possible D gene is TRBD2 (6 bases). The receptor comes from a man over 45 who received an inactivated influenza vaccine. Sequencing was performed on PBMCs from blood, taken 12 days after vaccination. The CDR3 here is CASSQEGREQFF. For the CDR3, the DNA is TGTGCCAGCAGCCAGGAGGGGAGAGAGCAGTTCTTC.